The sequence of this T cell receptor beta chain was determined in a study of Graves' ophthalmopathy and Graves' hyperthyroidism. In its sample, this clonotype was seen many times. RNA served as the template for amplifying TCR beta CDR3 regions. Second-round multiplex PCR followed a first-round RT-PCR using HTBI primers. Each CDR3 protein gets one entry after TCRdb re-called the multiplex PCR reads with MiXCR. Here the sample spans just over 400,000 distinct CDR3 sequences, roughly 21% being singletons. From germline, CDR1 is SGHAT and CDR2 FQNNGV. The ends were cut back, 5 bases at V and 0 bases at J, with 10 bases in the middle. The CDR3 is 15 amino acids.

The sequencing input was peripheral blood. The clonotype was recovered from a woman younger than 30 with stable Graves' hyperthyroidism. This chain joins TRBV11-2 and TRBJ2-2; D is ambiguous. CDR3 coding DNA: TGTGCCAGCAGCCGGACGGCCGCGAACACCGGGGAGCTGTTTTTT. Protein: CASSRTAANTGELFF.